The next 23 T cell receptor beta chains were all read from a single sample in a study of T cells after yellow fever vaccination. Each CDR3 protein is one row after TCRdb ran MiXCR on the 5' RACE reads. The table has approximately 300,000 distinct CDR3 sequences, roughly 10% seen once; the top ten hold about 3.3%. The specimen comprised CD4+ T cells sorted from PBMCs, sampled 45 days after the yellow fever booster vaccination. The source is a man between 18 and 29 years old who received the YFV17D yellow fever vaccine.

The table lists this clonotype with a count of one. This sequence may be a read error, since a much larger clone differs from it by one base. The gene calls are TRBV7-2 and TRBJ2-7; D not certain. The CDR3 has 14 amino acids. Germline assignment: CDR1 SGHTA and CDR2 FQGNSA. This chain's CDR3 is CAGSLEYRSYEQYF. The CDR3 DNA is TGTGCCGGCAGCTTAGAGTACCGCTCCTACGAGCAGTACTTC.

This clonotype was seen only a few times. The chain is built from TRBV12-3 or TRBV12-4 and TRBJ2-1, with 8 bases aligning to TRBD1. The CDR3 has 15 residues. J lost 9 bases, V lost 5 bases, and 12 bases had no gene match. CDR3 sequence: CASSIGTGVLVEQFF. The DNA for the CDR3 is TGTGCCAGCAGTATTGGGACAGGTGTATTGGTTGAGCAGTTCTTC.

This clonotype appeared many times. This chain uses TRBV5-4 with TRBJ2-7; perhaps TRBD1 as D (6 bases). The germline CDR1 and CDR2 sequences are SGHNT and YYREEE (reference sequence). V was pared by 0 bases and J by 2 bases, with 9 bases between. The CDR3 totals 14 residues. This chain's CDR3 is CASSLARDTYEQYV. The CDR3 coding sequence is TGTGCCAGCAGCTTGGCCCGGGACACCTACGAGCAGTACGTC.

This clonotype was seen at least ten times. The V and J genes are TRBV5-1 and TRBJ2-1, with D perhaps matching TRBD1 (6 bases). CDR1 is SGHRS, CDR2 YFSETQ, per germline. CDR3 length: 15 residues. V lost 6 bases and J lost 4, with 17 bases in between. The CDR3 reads CASKTQGPKYNEQFF. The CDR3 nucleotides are TGCGCCAGCAAAACCCAGGGGCCCAAATACAATGAGCAGTTCTTC.

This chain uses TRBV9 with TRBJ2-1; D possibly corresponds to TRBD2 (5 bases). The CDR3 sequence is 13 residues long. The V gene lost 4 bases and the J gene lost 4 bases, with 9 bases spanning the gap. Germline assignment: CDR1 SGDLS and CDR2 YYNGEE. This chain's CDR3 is CASSQRLYNEQFF. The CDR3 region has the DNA TGTGCCAGCAGCCAGCGGCTTTACAATGAGCAGTTCTTC.

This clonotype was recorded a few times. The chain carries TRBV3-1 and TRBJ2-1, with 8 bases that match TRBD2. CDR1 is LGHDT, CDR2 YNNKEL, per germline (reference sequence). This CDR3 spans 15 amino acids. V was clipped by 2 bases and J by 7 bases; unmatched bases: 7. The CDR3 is CASSQRRGDRNEQFF. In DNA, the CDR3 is TGTGCCAGCAGCCAAAGGCGGGGGGATAGGAATGAGCAGTTCTTC.

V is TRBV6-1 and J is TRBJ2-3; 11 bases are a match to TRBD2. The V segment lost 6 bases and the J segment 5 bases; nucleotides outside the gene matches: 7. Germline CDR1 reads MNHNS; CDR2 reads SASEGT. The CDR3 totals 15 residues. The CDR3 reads CASSLTSGVEDTQYF. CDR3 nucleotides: TGTGCCAGCAGCCTGACTAGCGGGGTTGAAGATACGCAGTATTTT.

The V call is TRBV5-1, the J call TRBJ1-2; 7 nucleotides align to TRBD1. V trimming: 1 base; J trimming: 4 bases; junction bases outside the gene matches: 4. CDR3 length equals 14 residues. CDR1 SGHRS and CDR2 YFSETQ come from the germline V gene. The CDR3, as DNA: TGCGCCAGCAGCTTGAACAGGGGAGGCTATGGCTACACCTTC. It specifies CASSLNRGGYGYTF.

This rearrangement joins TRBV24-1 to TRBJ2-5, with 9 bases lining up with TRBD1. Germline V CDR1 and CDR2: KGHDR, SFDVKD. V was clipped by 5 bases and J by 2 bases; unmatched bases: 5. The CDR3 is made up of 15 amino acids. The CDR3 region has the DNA TGTGCCACCAGTGCCGCCGGACAGGGGCAAGAGACCCAGTACTTC. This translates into CATSAAGQGQETQYF.

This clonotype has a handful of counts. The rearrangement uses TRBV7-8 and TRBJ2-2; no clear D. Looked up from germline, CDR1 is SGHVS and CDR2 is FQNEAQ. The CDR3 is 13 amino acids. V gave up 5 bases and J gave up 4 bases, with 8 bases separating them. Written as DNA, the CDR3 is TGTGCCAGCAGCCGCCTCATCACCGGGGAGCTGTTTTTT. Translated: CASSRLITGELFF.

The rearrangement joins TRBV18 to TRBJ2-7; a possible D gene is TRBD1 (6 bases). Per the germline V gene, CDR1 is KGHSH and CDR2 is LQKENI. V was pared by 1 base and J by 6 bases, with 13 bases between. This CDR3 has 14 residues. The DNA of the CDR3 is TGTGCCAGCTCACCACTGAACAGGGAAGCCGAGCAGTACTTC. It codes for CASSPLNREAEQYF.

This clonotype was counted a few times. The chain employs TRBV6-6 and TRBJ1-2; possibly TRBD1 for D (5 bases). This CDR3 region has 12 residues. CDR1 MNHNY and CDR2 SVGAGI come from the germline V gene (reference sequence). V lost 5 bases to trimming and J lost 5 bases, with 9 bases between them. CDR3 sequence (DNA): TGTGCCAGCAGTCAGGGTGAATATGGCTACACCTTC. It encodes CASSQGEYGYTF.

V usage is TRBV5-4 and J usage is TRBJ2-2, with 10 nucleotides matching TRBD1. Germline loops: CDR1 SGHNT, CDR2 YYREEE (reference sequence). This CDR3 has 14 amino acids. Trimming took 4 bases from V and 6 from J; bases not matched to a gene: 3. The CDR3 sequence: CASSPGTGAGELFF. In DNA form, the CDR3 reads TGTGCCAGCAGCCCGGGGACAGGGGCCGGGGAGCTGTTTTTT.

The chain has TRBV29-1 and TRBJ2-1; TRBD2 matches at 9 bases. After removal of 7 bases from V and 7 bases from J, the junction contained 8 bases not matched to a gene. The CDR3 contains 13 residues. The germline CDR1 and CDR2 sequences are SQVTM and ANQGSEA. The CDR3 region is CSALAGAVNEQFF. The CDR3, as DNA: TGCAGCGCCTTAGCGGGGGCGGTGAATGAGCAGTTCTTC.

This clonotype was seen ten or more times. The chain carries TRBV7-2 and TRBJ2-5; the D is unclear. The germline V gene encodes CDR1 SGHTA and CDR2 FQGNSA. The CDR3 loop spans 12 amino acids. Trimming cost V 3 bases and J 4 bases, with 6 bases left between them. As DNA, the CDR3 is TGTGCCAGCAGCTTCCTATCAGAGACCCAGTACTTC. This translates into CASSFLSETQYF.

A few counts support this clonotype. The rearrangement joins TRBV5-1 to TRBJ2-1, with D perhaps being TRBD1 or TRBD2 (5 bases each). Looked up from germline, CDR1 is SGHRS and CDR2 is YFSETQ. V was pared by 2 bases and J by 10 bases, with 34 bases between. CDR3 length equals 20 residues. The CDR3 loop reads CASSFEGRLGRALGWGEQFF. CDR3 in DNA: TGCGCCAGCAGCTTCGAGGGTCGGTTGGGACGCGCCCTCGGGTGGGGGGAGCAGTTCTTC.

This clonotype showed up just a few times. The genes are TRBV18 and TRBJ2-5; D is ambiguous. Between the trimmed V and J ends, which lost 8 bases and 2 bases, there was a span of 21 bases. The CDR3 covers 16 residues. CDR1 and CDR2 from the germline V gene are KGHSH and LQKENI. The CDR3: CASTQSRSVYQETQYF. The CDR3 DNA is TGTGCCAGCACCCAATCGAGGAGCGTTTATCAAGAGACCCAGTACTTC.

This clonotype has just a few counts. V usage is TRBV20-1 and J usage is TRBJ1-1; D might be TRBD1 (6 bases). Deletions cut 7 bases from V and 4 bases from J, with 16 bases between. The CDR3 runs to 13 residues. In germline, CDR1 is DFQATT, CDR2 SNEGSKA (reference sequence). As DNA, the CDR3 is TGCAGTGGGGGAGTAGGGGGTGGCACTGAAGCTTTCTTT. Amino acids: CSGGVGGGTEAFF.

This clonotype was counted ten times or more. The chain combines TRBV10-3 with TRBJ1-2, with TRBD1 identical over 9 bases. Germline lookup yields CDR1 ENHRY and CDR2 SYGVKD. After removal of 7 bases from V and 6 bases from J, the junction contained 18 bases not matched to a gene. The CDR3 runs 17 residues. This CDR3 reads CAIKPLAGTGKEHGYTF. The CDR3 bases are TGTGCCATCAAACCCCTGGCTGGGACAGGGAAGGAACATGGCTACACCTTC.

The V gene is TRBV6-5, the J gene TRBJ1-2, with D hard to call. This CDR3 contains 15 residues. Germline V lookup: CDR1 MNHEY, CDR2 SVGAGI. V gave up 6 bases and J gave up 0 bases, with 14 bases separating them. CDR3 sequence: CASRRGRLTNYGYTF. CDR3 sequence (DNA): TGTGCCAGCAGAAGAGGACGGTTGACTAACTATGGCTACACCTTC.

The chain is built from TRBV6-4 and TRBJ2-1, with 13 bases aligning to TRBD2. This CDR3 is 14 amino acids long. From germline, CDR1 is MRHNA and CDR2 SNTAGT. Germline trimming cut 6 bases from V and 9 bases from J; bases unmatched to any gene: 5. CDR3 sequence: CASRGLAGEGEQFF. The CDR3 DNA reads TGTGCCAGCAGAGGACTAGCGGGGGAAGGTGAGCAGTTCTTC.

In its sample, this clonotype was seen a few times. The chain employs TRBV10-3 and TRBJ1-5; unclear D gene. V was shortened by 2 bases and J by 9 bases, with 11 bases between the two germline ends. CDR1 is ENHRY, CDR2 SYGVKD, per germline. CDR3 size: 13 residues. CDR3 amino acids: CAISEPTPGPQHF. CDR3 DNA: TGTGCCATCAGTGAGCCCACCCCGGGGCCCCAGCATTTT.

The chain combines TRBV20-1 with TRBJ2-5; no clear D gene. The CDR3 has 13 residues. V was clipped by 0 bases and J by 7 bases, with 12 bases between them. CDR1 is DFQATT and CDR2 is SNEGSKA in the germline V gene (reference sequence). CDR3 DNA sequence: TGCAGTGCTAGAGATCATACCGCAGGGACCCAGTACTTC. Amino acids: CSARDHTAGTQYF.